These T cell receptor beta chains were read from a single sample in a study of siplizumab effects on memory and regulatory T cells. TCRdb keeps only in-frame clones here, not all; method: immunoSEQ multiplex PCR. The sample has about 50,000 clones; over 90% are singletons. The specimen was CD8+ T cells sorted from blood. All receptors come from a human donor in good health. The CDR3 runs from the conserved cysteine through the conserved F or W. D genes are given only for firm matches. Rows may omit the clone size; those that give it use once, few, many or a size class.

D: TRBD2; J: TRBJ2-1; size: .; V: TRBV28; DNA: TGTGCCAGCAGTAGCGGGAGTAATTATGAGCAGTTCTTC; CDR3: CASSSGSNYEQFF
D: .; J: TRBJ2-1; size: .; V: TRBV27; DNA: TGTGCCAGCAGTCCCATGGGCCCATCCTACAATGAGCAGTTCTTC; CDR3: CASSPMGPSYNEQFF
D: .; J: TRBJ1-1; size: .; V: TRBV4-1; DNA: TGCGCCAGCAGCAACCCGGGACGCATCAACACTGAAGCTTTCTTT; CDR3: CASSNPGRINTEAFF
D: .; J: TRBJ2-1; size: .; V: TRBV13; DNA: TGTGCCAGCCATATGGCCGGTCACAATGAGCAGTTCTTC; CDR3: CASHMAGHNEQFF
D: TRBD1; J: TRBJ2-2; size: .; V: TRBV7-9; DNA: TGTGCCAGCAGGCAGGGGGCCGGGGAGCTGTTTTTT; CDR3: CASRQGAGELFF
D: .; J: TRBJ1-5; size: .; V: TRBV9; DNA: TGTGCCAGCAGCGAGGGGAATACAGGGTTTCAGCCCCAGCATTTT; CDR3: CASSEGNTGFQPQHF
D: .; J: TRBJ2-1; size: .; V: TRBV7-9; DNA: TGTGCCAGCAGCTTAGGTAGGCATGAGCAGTTCTTC; CDR3: CASSLGRHEQFF
D: TRBD2; J: TRBJ2-7; size: once; V: TRBV28; DNA: TGTGCCAGCAGTTTTAGCGGGAGGTCCTACGAGCAGTACTTC; CDR3: CASSFSGRSYEQYF
D: .; J: TRBJ1-2; size: .; V: TRBV11-2; DNA: TGTGCCAGCAGCTCGAGACAATCCAACTATGGCTACACCTTC; CDR3: CASSSRQSNYGYTF
D: TRBD1; J: TRBJ1-2; size: .; V: TRBV5-4; DNA: TGTGCCAGCAGCTTGGTTACAGGGGGTGATGGCTACACCTTC; CDR3: CASSLVTGGDGYTF
D: TRBD1; J: TRBJ1-4; size: .; V: TRBV9; DNA: TGTGCCAGCAGCGTAGACGACAGGGGGAGTGAAAAACTGTTTTTT; CDR3: CASSVDDRGSEKLFF
D: .; J: TRBJ1-2; size: .; V: TRBV10-3; DNA: TGTGCCATCAGTGATCTGCCAGGGGACGTCTATGGCTACACCTTC; CDR3: CAISDLPGDVYGYTF
D: .; J: TRBJ2-1; size: .; V: TRBV11-2; DNA: TGTGCCAGCAGCCGGGACGCGAGCTCCTACAATGAGCAGTTCTTC; CDR3: CASSRDASSYNEQFF
D: .; J: TRBJ2-1; size: .; V: TRBV5-4; DNA: TGTGCCAGCAGCTTGAGACCAAATGAGCAGTTCTTC; CDR3: CASSLRPNEQFF
D: TRBD2; J: TRBJ2-7; size: once; V: TRBV5-1; DNA: TGCGCCAGCAGCATCGCTAGCGGGAACTACGAGCAGTACTTC; CDR3: CASSIASGNYEQYF
D: .; J: TRBJ1-1; size: .; V: TRBV7-3; DNA: TGTGCCAGCAGCTTAAAGACAGTCCCGAACACTGAAGCTTTCTTT; CDR3: CASSLKTVPNTEAFF
D: .; J: TRBJ2-5; size: .; V: TRBV6-1; DNA: TGTGCCAGCAGTGGACGCGGAGGACAAGAGACCCAGTACTTC; CDR3: CASSGRGGQETQYF
D: .; J: TRBJ2-1; size: .; V: TRBV7-9; DNA: TGTGCCAGCAGCTTACCCAGCGGACTTTACAATGAGCAGTTCTTC; CDR3: CASSLPSGLYNEQFF
D: .; J: TRBJ1-5; size: .; V: TRBV30; DNA: TGTGCCTGGAGTGTAACCTCGATCCGCAATCAGCCCCAGCATTTT; CDR3: CAWSVTSIRNQPQHF
D: TRBD2; J: TRBJ2-7; size: .; V: TRBV5-4; DNA: TGTGCCAGCAGCCCGAATAAGGGACTAGCGGGAGGGTTCTCCTACGAGCAGTACTTC; CDR3: CASSPNKGLAGGFSYEQYF
D: .; J: TRBJ2-5; size: .; V: TRBV28; DNA: TGTGCCAGCAATTATGGCGGTAACCAAGAGACCCAGTACTTC; CDR3: CASNYGGNQETQYF
D: TRBD2; J: TRBJ2-3; size: .; V: TRBV6-4; DNA: TGTGCCAGCAGTGTGACTCGGGAGGGAGGGCCAGATACGCAGTATTTT; CDR3: CASSVTREGGPDTQYF
D: TRBD2; J: TRBJ2-3; size: .; V: TRBV12-5; DNA: TGTGCTAGTGGTTTGAGTCTAGCGGGAGGTAGCACAGATACGCAGTATTTT; CDR3: CASGLSLAGGSTDTQYF
D: .; J: TRBJ2-7; size: .; V: TRBV5-1; DNA: TGCGCCAGCAGCCAAGGTGGGTTTCCAAGGGACGAGCAGTACTTC; CDR3: CASSQGGFPRDEQYF
D: TRBD1; J: TRBJ1-5; size: .; V: TRBV4-1; DNA: TGCGCCAGCAGCCAGGAAACAGGGGTAGGTCAGCCCCAGCATTTT; CDR3: CASSQETGVGQPQHF